A selection of T cell receptor beta chains follows, all from one sample in a study of shared clonotypes between healthy human individuals. The table came from immunoSEQ multiplex PCR; TCRdb's copy has only in-frame clones and leaves some out. The sample lists about 2.3 million clones, 80% to 95% occurring once. Sequences were obtained from naive CD4+ T cells from PBMCs. The source is a man between 18 and 29 years old in good health. Some clones in this sample may be carry-over from other donors' samples. Each CDR3 is given with its conserved first and last residue. The D gene is left open where the match is weak. The size field is filled for only some rows; it gives once, few, many or a size class.

D | J | size | V | DNA | CDR3
- | TRBJ2-7 | - | TRBV27 | TGTGCCAGCAGTTTATCGTTAAGGGGTCACGAGCAGTACTTC | CASSLSLRGHEQYF
- | TRBJ2-3 | - | TRBV10-3 | TGTGCCATCAGTGGGACTCCCGCCCCAGATACGCAGTATTTT | CAISGTPAPDTQYF
TRBD1 | TRBJ2-7 | - | TRBV5-6 | TGTGCCAGCAGCCCAGGGGGCGCGGACTACGAGCAGTACTTC | CASSPGGADYEQYF
- | TRBJ2-7 | once | TRBV20-1 | TGCAGTGCTAGACAGGGTTACGAGCAGTACTTC | CSARQGYEQYF
TRBD2 | TRBJ2-7 | - | TRBV10-3 | TGTGCCATCAGTGAGTCGGGCGGGAGCTCCTACGAGCAGTACTTC | CAISESGGSSYEQYF
- | TRBJ2-5 | - | TRBV30 | TGTGCCTGGAGTGTCTCCAGGACACAAGAGACCCAGTACTTC | CAWSVSRTQETQYF
TRBD1 | TRBJ2-7 | once | TRBV28 | TGTGCCAGCAGCCCTACCGGGACAGTCTACGAGCAGTACTTC | CASSPTGTVYEQYF
- | TRBJ1-3 | - | TRBV5-1 | TGCGCCAGCAGCCGAGAGGGGAGCACTAAGTCTGGAAACACCATATATTTT | CASSREGSTKSGNTIYF
TRBD1 | TRBJ1-1 | - | TRBV20-1 | TGCAGTGAGGGGGCCGACACTGAAGCTTTCTTT | CSEGADTEAFF
- | TRBJ2-5 | - | TRBV27 | TGTGCCAGCAGTTTCCGGGCTGGGGTGGTAGAGACCCAGTACTTC | CASSFRAGVVETQYF
TRBD2 | TRBJ2-7 | - | TRBV7-9 | TGTGCCAGCAGCTTACCCTCGGGACTAGCGGGGAGCTACGAGCAGTACTTC | CASSLPSGLAGSYEQYF
- | TRBJ1-2 | - | TRBV10-3 | TGTGCCATCAGTGAGTCCGGACAGCCAGACACATATGGCTACACCTTC | CAISESGQPDTYGYTF
TRBD1 | TRBJ2-7 | - | TRBV10-3 | TGTGCCATCAGTGAACCGGGACAGGGCATCTACGAGCAGTACTTC | CAISEPGQGIYEQYF
- | TRBJ2-5 | - | TRBV6-1 | TGTGCCAGCAGTGGATTCGGTGGAGAGACCCAGTACTTC | CASSGFGGETQYF
- | TRBJ2-7 | - | TRBV7-9 | TGTGCCAGCAGCTTAGAAGAGAGGGGACCCTACGAGCAGTACTTC | CASSLEERGPYEQYF
- | TRBJ1-4 | - | TRBV28 | TGTGCCAGCAGCAGGCTGGAGGGCCCAAATGAAAAACTGTTTTTT | CASSRLEGPNEKLFF
- | TRBJ2-7 | - | TRBV19 | TGTGCCAGTACCCAAGGTGTGTCGGCTAGCCGATCAGGCGAGCAGTACTTC | CASTQGVSASRSGEQYF